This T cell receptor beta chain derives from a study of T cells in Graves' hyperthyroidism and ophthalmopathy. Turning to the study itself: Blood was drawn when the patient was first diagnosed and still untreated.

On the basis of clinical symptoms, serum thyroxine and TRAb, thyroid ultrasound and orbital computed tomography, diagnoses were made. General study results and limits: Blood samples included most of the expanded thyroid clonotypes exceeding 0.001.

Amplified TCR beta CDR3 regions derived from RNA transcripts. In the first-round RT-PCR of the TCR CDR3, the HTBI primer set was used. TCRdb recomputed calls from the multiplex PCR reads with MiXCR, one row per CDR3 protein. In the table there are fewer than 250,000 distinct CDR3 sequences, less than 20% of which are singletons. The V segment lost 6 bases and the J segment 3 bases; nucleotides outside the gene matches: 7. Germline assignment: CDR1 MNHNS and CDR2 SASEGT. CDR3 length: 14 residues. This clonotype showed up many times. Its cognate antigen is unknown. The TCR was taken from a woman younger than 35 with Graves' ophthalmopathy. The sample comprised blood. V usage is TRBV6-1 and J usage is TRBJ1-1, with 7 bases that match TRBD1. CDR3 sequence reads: CASSLQGPDTEAFF. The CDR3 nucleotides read TGTGCCAGCAGCCTACAGGGGCCTGACACTGAAGCTTTCTTT.